This entry lists 17 T cell receptor beta chains sequenced from one sample in a study of siplizumab effects on memory and regulatory T cells. Here immunoSEQ multiplex PCR was the method, and the copy in TCRdb shows in-frame clones only, minus some. The profile shows over 60,000 clones, 91% of them singletons. The material sequenced was CD8+ T cells sorted from blood. The receptor source for this set is a human donor in good health.

The rearrangement joins TRBV5-6 to TRBJ2-1, with TRBD2 matching over 7 bases. CDR1 is SGHDT and CDR2 is YYEEEE in the germline V gene. CDR3 length: 13 residues. The trim removed 1 base at V and 7 bases at J, leaving 2 bases unmatched. CDR3 nucleotides: TGTGCCAGCAGCTTGCTAGCGGCGAATGAGCAGTTCTTC. Amino acids: CASSLLAANEQFF.

The rearrangement links TRBV5-1 to TRBJ1-1; TRBD1 agrees at 8 bases. Germline V gene sequence: CDR1 SGHRS, CDR2 YFSETQ. The CDR3 runs to 14 residues. V shed 3 bases, J shed 1 base, and the junction held 2 bases outside the gene matches. This CDR3 is CASSSGQGNTEAFF. The CDR3, as DNA: TGCGCCAGCAGCTCCGGACAGGGGAACACTGAAGCTTTCTTT.

This sequence joins TRBV9 and TRBJ2-7, with 8 bases matching TRBD1. CDR3 length: 16 amino acids. J gave up 0 bases and V 0 bases, and 5 bases lay outside the gene matches. Germline V gives CDR1 SGDLS, CDR2 YYNGEE. CDR3 residues: CASSVGTQGGSYEQYF. The CDR3, as DNA: TGTGCCAGCAGCGTAGGGACACAGGGGGGCTCCTACGAGCAGTACTTC.

The CDR3: CASSLGQEAFF. In DNA, the CDR3 is TGTGCCAGCAGCTTGGGACAAGAAGCTTTCTTT. The chain links TRBV5-5 to TRBJ1-1; D unresolved. Trimming removed 0 bases from V and 8 bases from J, with 5 bases in between. Germline assignment: CDR1 SGHKS and CDR2 YYEKEE (reference sequence). The CDR3 extends over 11 amino acids.

CDR3 protein: CAIRTGETQYF. CDR3 nucleotides: TGCGCCATCAGGACAGGAGAGACCCAGTACTTC. This chain joins TRBV5-1 and TRBJ2-5, with TRBD1 matching over 7 bases. V was clipped by 9 bases and J by 4 bases; unmatched bases: 3. The CDR3 totals 11 residues. Looked up from germline, CDR1 is SGHRS and CDR2 is YFSETQ. Drawing the rest from reference TRBV5-1 and TRBJ2-5, the complete variable domain is KAGVTQTPRYLIKTRGQQVTLSCSPISGHRSVSWYQQTPGQGLQFLFEYFSETQRNKGNFPGRFSGRQFSNSRSEMNVSTLELGDSALYLCAIRTGETQYFGPGTRLLVL.

The CDR3 reads CASSFPPSTGELFF. CDR3 in DNA: TGTGCCAGCAGCTTCCCCCCCTCAACCGGGGAGCTGTTTTTT. The chain is built from TRBV7-2 and TRBJ2-2, with no clear D. In germline, CDR1 is SGHTA, CDR2 FQGNSA. The CDR3 runs 14 residues. V lost 3 bases and J lost 5, with 10 bases in between.

The J gene is TRBJ2-3, the V gene TRBV7-8; tentatively, D is TRBD1 (6 bases). The CDR3 runs 14 residues. Trimming took 1 base from V and 3 from J, leaving 8 bases between them. Germline-derived CDR1 and CDR2 are SGHVS and FQNEAQ. This CDR3 reads CASSLGGLTDTQYF. The DNA for the CDR3 is TGTGCCAGCAGCTTAGGGGGGCTTACAGATACGCAGTATTTT.

The chain has TRBV6-5 and TRBJ2-3, with D hard to call. CDR3 length: 15 amino acids. Germline-derived CDR1 and CDR2 are MNHEY and SVGAGI. V lost 4 bases and J 0 bases, leaving 11 bases between the germline ends. The CDR3, as DNA: TGTGCCAGCAGTTTGGTCCTAACTAGCACAGATACGCAGTATTTT. Translated, it gives CASSLVLTSTDTQYF.

J is TRBJ2-1 and V is TRBV5-6, with 8 bases lining up with TRBD1. V dropped 3 bases and J dropped 12; count of bases not matched to a gene: 11. The V gene's germline CDR1 is SGHDT and CDR2 YYEEEE. The CDR3 is 14 amino acids. The CDR3: CASSWGTGSRRQFF. CDR3 DNA sequence: TGTGCCAGCAGCTGGGGGACAGGATCGCGTAGGCAGTTCTTC.

The table lists this clone with a count of one. The gene calls are TRBV19 and TRBJ1-1, with D unclear. CDR1 and CDR2 from the germline V gene are LNHDA and SQIVND (reference sequence). The CDR3 extends over 15 amino acids. The V end lost 0 bases, the J end lost 1 base, and 9 bases lay between the germline ends. CDR3 protein: CASSIDGGPNTEAFF. CDR3 DNA: TGTGCCAGTAGTATAGATGGAGGCCCGAACACTGAAGCTTTCTTT. The full variable domain, rest sourced from reference TRBV19 and TRBJ1-1, is DGGITQSPKYLFRKEGQNVTLSCEQNLNHDAMYWYRQDPGQGLRLIYYSQIVNDFQKGDIAEGYSVSREKKESFPLTVTSAQKNPTAFYLCASSIDGGPNTEAFFGQGTRLTVV.

This chain's CDR3 is CASSVVAGVSTDTQYF. The CDR3 coding sequence is TGTGCCAGCAGCGTCGTAGCGGGAGTAAGCACAGATACGCAGTATTTT. This chain uses TRBV9 with TRBJ2-3; TRBD2 matches at 9 bases. Germline V gene lookup returns CDR1 SGDLS and CDR2 YYNGEE. The CDR3 has 16 residues. Trimming cost V 2 bases and J 0 bases; bases outside gene matches: 4.

The chain couples TRBV13 to TRBJ1-4; 7 bases fit TRBD1. Germline CDR1 is PRHDT and CDR2 is FYEKMQ (reference sequence). Trimming cost V 4 bases and J 4 bases; bases outside gene matches: 9. The CDR3 totals 16 residues. For the CDR3, the DNA is TGTGCCAGCAGCTCCACTACGACAGGGAATAATGAAAAACTGTTTTTT. It codes for CASSSTTTGNNEKLFF.

This chain connects TRBV28 to TRBJ1-5; unclear D gene. The V gene's germline CDR1 is MDHEN and CDR2 SYDVKM. CDR3 length: 13 residues. Between the trimmed V and J ends, which lost 7 bases and 0 bases, there was a span of 7 bases. CDR3 in DNA: TGTGCCAGCACAGAATATAGCAATCAGCCCCAGCATTTT. Encoded protein: CASTEYSNQPQHF. The full variable domain, in which reference TRBV28 and TRBJ1-5 provide the parts outside the CDR3, is DVKVTQSSRYLVKRTGEKVFLECVQDMDHENMFWYRQDPGLGLRLIYFSYDVKMKEKGDIPEGYSVSREKKERFSLILESASTNQTSMYLCASTEYSNQPQHFGDGTRLSIL.

This clone showed up just once. This rearrangement joins TRBV19 to TRBJ2-4; possible D gene TRBD1, 6 bases. Trimming shortened V by 8 bases and J by 2 bases, and 16 bases separated the two germline ends. The CDR3 covers 15 residues. Per the germline V gene, CDR1 is LNHDA and CDR2 is SQIVND (reference sequence). In DNA form, the CDR3 reads TGTGCCAGTGACAGGTCCTACGGAACCAAAAACATTCAGTACTTC. Translating it yields CASDRSYGTKNIQYF.

The chain is built from TRBV19 and TRBJ1-2, with TRBD1 matching 8 bases. CDR1 and CDR2 from the germline V gene are LNHDA and SQIVND (reference sequence). J lost 7 bases, V lost 2 bases, and 9 bases had no gene match. The length of the CDR3 is 15 residues. The CDR3: CASSIMGTGGRGYTF. For the CDR3, the DNA is TGTGCCAGTAGTATAATGGGCACAGGGGGACGTGGCTACACCTTC.

The chain has TRBV27 and TRBJ2-7; 8 bases agree with TRBD2. Germline trimming cut 1 base from V and 5 bases from J; bases unmatched to any gene: 7. CDR3 size: 15 residues. Per the germline V gene, CDR1 is MNHEY and CDR2 is SMNVEV (reference sequence). The CDR3 spells CASSLYWTSLDEQYF. CDR3 sequence (DNA): TGTGCCAGCAGTTTATATTGGACTAGCCTAGACGAGCAGTACTTC.

The chain joins TRBV14 to TRBJ2-4; possible D gene TRBD1, 6 bases. CDR1 SGHDN and CDR2 FVKESK come from the germline V gene. Trimming removed 1 base from V and 8 bases from J, with 12 bases in between. This CDR3 contains 14 residues. The CDR3 region has the DNA TGTGCCAGCAGCCAAGCTTCAGGGGCCCACATTCAGTACTTC. Amino acids: CASSQASGAHIQYF.